This TCR beta chain stems from a study of cytomegalovirus exposure and HLA in healthy donors (dated by TCRdb to 2015 to 2018). With regard to the full study: According to an earlier analysis of a few hundred of the donors, about 190 million T cells yielded 90 million to 140 million unique TCR beta sequences and 250 to 350 Gb of sequence data. Alongside the repertoire data, information on donor age, sex, ethnicity and CMV serostatus was compiled. Among 350 to 400 genotyped donors of the cohort, an average of roughly 240,000 unique TCR beta nucleotide sequences were sequenced per donor, roughly a sixth of them non-productive. A handful of DR-DQ haplotypes were handled as single units for association and clustering because linkage in the cohort was strong. A later analysis re-analyzed previously published TCR beta repertoires from about 600 donors and added high-resolution HLA genotyping to study TCR occurrence patterns. HLA typing covered class I and class II loci at four-digit resolution. All discovery cohort repertoires had been generated using a single sequencing platform. The aim of the study was to test whether cataloging public T cell receptors could identify signatures of past pathogen exposure. The T cell repertoires of 666 subjects were profiled by immunosequencing and related to cytomegalovirus serostatus. An earlier analysis of approximately 630 of the donors applied high-throughput TCR beta sequencing to assess whether each TCR beta V gene segment acted as functional or pseudogenic. A separate validation cohort of approximately 130 different subjects was used in addition to the approximately 700-subject first cohort. The later analysis used no new phenotypic data to find candidate immune exposures, relying instead on TCR beta sequences and their occurrence across donors. Genome-wide SNP genotypes for about three fifths of the roughly 700 donors were used in a later genetic analysis, which treated that subset as a discovery cohort. Of the approximately 400 genotyped donors, about 80% fell in the genetic ancestry cluster associated with self-reported Caucasian donors. To predict cytomegalovirus infection status, the study brought together high-throughput TCR immunosequencing, statistical association of individual TCRs with disease status, and machine learning. Typing coverage differed by locus: A, B, C, DRB1 and DQB1 were typed in roughly 620-640 donors, DQA1 in 500 to 550, DPA1 in 600 to 610, and DPB1 in 472. An early release covering some 640 HLA-typed donors comprised approximately 290 gigabases of sequencing data and 85 million or so unique TCR sequences. The study at large found these results: A later genetic analysis reported fewer N-insertions in productive TCRs among donors in an Asian-associated ancestry cluster than the roughly 720-donor mean. A later analysis found that most CMV-associated TCR beta chains appeared HLA-restricted, with HLA associations seemingly driven largely by CMV exposure. A later analysis found that HLA-associated TCR beta chains were more clonally expanded and had lower generation probabilities than equally common non-associated chains. According to a later analysis, parvovirus B19, influenza, CMV and Epstein-Barr virus appeared linked to several top co-occurrence clusters. The 87-base-pair reads could not distinguish some IMGT-functional V segments, including TRBV6-2 and TRBV6-3, so those segments were excluded. According to a later analysis, TCR association rates differed among HLA loci, with DRB1 alleles showing the most associated TCRs and HLA-C alleles showing the fewest. A later analysis associated 16,951 TCR beta sequences with specific HLA alleles at a false discovery rate of 0.05. In vitro tests confirmed that a few of the cytomegalovirus-associated TCR beta chains recognize cytomegalovirus antigens. About 17 rarely observed V segments, including chromosome 9 orphons, were excluded from the earlier analysis of a few hundred of the donors because counts were too low. The classifier was reported to diagnose cytomegalovirus status with high specificity and sensitivity in both the original and validation cohorts. When HLA alleles, especially DR and DQ, strongly co-occurred, attributing TCR associations to individual alleles was difficult. While some public TCRs were present in many individuals, most TCR sequences turned up only very rarely across donors. Immune exposure information for the cohort was limited to CMV serostatus. The authors suggested that the approach could potentially be generalized to other disease states and immunological phenotypes. Linkage disequilibrium might explain the correlated functional status among segregating V segments, but an unknown experimental factor could not be ruled out. The presence/absence analyses assumed that sequencing depth was roughly uniform across donors, and that assumption may not be true. The study listed around 160 TCR beta chains as associated with cytomegalovirus. In an earlier analysis of fewer than 750 of the donors, most TCR beta V segments were observed in productive rearrangements about 90% or about 30% of the time, broadly matching IMGT annotations. A further reported finding was that TCR beta sequences accurately predicted the HLA-A and HLA-B alleles for most subjects in the first cohort. A cluster of highly shared sequence variants was judged likely to be a technical artifact of the sequencing pipeline. The cohort was sequenced for TCR beta chains only, and without alpha or paired-chain data the features that could be detected were limited. Because HLA typing was missing for some donors at each locus, association tests included only the typed subset. In a later genetic analysis, a missense DCLRE1C variant was associated with V-gene and J-gene trimming of TCR beta chains, and the association was replicated in an independent cohort.

Concerning this clone itself: Its binding antigen is unknown. Per-base quality was not reported, and no clone a single base away is much larger than it.

The cohort comprised fewer than 750 healthy bone marrow donors. At the time of sampling, all cohort members were nominally healthy, though unrecorded immune exposures were likely present. The donor tested CMV seropositive and was one of the 289 seropositive cohort members. Every donor gave a peripheral blood sample, and the peripheral blood mononuclear cells from that sample were used for TCR beta sequencing. Genomic DNA was extracted from the blood cell samples with the Qiagen DNeasy Blood Extraction Kit. V sheds 2 bases and J sheds 4 bases, leaving 18 bases between their ends. As encoded in the germline V gene, CDR1 is MGHDK while CDR2 is SYGVNS. The CDR3 spans 17 residues, from the cysteine through the phenylalanine. Only the CDR3 region is kept as DNA, spanning 51 bases read in frame from base 1. Library construction relied on the immunoSEQ multiplex PCR assay. The multiplex PCR relied on a mix of 60 forward primers for TCR Vbeta segments and 13 reverse primers for TCR Jbeta segments. The CDR3 region of rearranged TCR beta genes was amplified from genomic DNA by a multiplex PCR assay. On the Illumina HiSeq System, the amplified TCR beta libraries were sequenced as 87-base-pair reads. The study's own analysis went as follows. Across the 700 or so repertoires, a later analysis counted approximately 75 million unique TCR beta chains, roughly 11 million of which were shared by at least two donors. Raw reads were error-corrected and collapsed into unique sequences with a nearest-neighbor algorithm that merged closely related sequences to remove PCR and sequencing errors. V, D and J gene segments were assigned by aligning CDR3 sequences to IMGT reference sequences. Each retained sequence needed at least a six-nucleotide match to both a V gene segment and a J gene segment. A rearrangement was called productive if the CDR3 had no stop codons and remained in frame with V and J, and every other rearrangement was called non-productive. CDR3 was defined according to IMGT convention as the region running from the second conserved V-encoded cysteine to the conserved J-encoded phenylalanine. Sequences without an unambiguous match to a single V gene segment were excluded from the earlier analysis of 500 to 700 of the donors. In an earlier analysis of a few hundred of the donors, V segments were called functional above 56.7% productive rearrangements and were called segregating when the between-donor standard deviation exceeded 5%. To diagnose cytomegalovirus status from the catalog of TCR beta chain sequences, a statistical classification framework was built. A later analysis assigned V and J genes by comparing TCR nucleotide sequences with IMGT/GENE-DB human TR gene sequences. A later analysis assigned CDR3 sequences and most-parsimonious VDJ recombination scenarios with the TCRdist pipeline. In a later analysis, each TCR beta chain was defined by its CDR3 amino acid sequence together with its V-gene family, and reads lacking a unique V-gene family were excluded. In a later analysis, approximately 640 highly shared, low-generation-probability nucleotide sequences were removed to address suspected cross-contamination and a sequencing artifact. In a later analysis, a clonal expansion index for each public chain was calculated from normalized within-repertoire ranks of inferred template counts. In a later analysis, generation probabilities were computed using a VDJ recombination model fitted to out-of-frame rearrangements, and the results were checked against IGoR. A later analysis scored TCR-TCR, TCR-HLA and TCR-CMV co-occurrence with hypergeometric tests, applying a repertoire-size bias correction to TCR pairs. To estimate false discovery rates, a later analysis permuted the HLA or CMV assignments 20 times. A later analysis grouped co-occurring TCRs with DBSCAN, adding TCRdist sequence similarity when clustering within HLA-allele-positive subsets. For co-occurrence clustering, repertoires with fewer than 30,000 or more than 120,000 public chains were excluded, along with five repertoires with anomalous nucleotide sharing. Sourced from immuneACCESS, this table was stored by TCRdb with only in-frame sequences that have V and J called. A share of the clones is absent; for the studies checked, an unresolved V gene accounts for under half, and the remainder has no known explanation. D and trimming were read from the DNA, whereas the V and J calls and clone size are those reported in that table. A total of 120,000 or so clones appear in this sample, more than 60% of them only once. The top ten hold 8% to 9% of the sample.

This receptor chain uses TRBV25-1 and TRBJ2-1; the D gene is perhaps TRBD1, on 5 matching bases. The sequencing input was PBMCs. This TCR derives from a woman aged 40-49 years in good health and CMV-seropositive. The DNA sequence is TGTGCCAGCAGTGAAACAGGAACTACCAAAACTTACAATGAGCAGTTCTTC. Its amino acids are CASSETGTTKTYNEQFF.